The 19 T cell receptor beta chains below all came from one sample that was sequenced in a study of T cells after yellow fever vaccination. TCRdb re-analysed the 5' RACE reads in MiXCR, keeping a single row per CDR3 protein. The table shows 360,000 or so distinct CDR3 sequences, with roughly 10% occurring only once. This specimen was PBMCs, taken on the day of the first yellow fever vaccination. Source of these receptors: a man aged 18-30 years who received the YFV17D yellow fever vaccine.

The V gene is TRBV5-1, the J gene TRBJ2-5; 12 bases map to TRBD2. CDR3 length: 15 amino acids. CDR1 is SGHRS and CDR2 is YFSETQ in the germline V gene. With 4 bases clipped from V and 5 bases from J, the junction kept 6 bases outside the gene matches. The CDR3: CASSPLAGGWETQYF. As DNA, the CDR3 is TGCGCCAGCAGCCCACTAGCGGGGGGATGGGAGACCCAGTACTTC.

This clonotype was found a few times. The V and J genes are TRBV7-8 and TRBJ2-1, with a weak D call TRBD1 (6 bases). The CDR3 has 15 residues. CDR1 and CDR2 (germline): SGHVS, FQNEAQ. The V end lost 1 base, the J end lost 0 bases, and 7 bases lay between the germline ends. The CDR3, as DNA: TGTGCCAGCAGCTTAGGGGGGCACTCCTACAATGAGCAGTTCTTC. Its translation is CASSLGGHSYNEQFF. Based on the CDR3 plus reference TRBV7-8 and TRBJ2-1, the full variable domain is GAGVSQSPRYKVAKRGQDVALRCDPISGHVSLFWYQQALGQGPEFLTYFQNEAQLDKSGLPSDRFFAERPEGSVSTLKIQRTQQEDSAVYLCASSLGGHSYNEQFFGPGTRLTVL.

The CDR3 reads CASSSRTSGTNIQYF. The CDR3 DNA is TGTGCCAGCAGCTCCCGGACTAGCGGGACAAACATTCAGTACTTC. The chain has TRBV7-2 and TRBJ2-4; 12 bases fit TRBD2. The CDR3 covers 15 residues. Trimming removed 4 bases from V and 6 bases from J; junction bases left unmatched: 4. Germline V gene lookup returns CDR1 SGHTA and CDR2 FQGNSA.

This clonotype occurred a few times. The CDR3 is CASSFGASYEQYV. CDR3 sequence (DNA): TGTGCCAGCAGCTTTGGAGCGTCCTACGAGCAGTACGTC. The rearrangement uses TRBV5-6 and TRBJ2-7; no reliable D call. Germline CDR1 SGHDT, CDR2 YYEEEE. V lost 2 bases and J lost 1, with 7 bases in between. The CDR3 has 13 residues.

The rearrangement joins TRBV3-1 to TRBJ2-2, with D unresolved. The CDR3 sequence is 14 residues long. Trimming took off 3 bases at V and 6 bases at J, with 11 bases between the two ends. CDR1 is LGHDT, CDR2 YNNKEL, per germline (reference sequence). CDR3 in amino acids: CASSHWDRAGELFF. CDR3 coding DNA: TGTGCCAGCAGCCACTGGGATAGGGCCGGGGAGCTGTTTTTT. Based on the CDR3 plus reference TRBV3-1 and TRBJ2-2, the full variable domain is DTAVSQTPKYLVTQMGNDKSIKCEQNLGHDTMYWYKQDSKKFLKIMFSYNNKELIINETVPNRFSPKSPDKAHLNLHINSLELGDSAVYFCASSHWDRAGELFFGEGSRLTVL.

CDR3 in amino acids: CASSSSTGSGANVLTF. As DNA, the CDR3 is TGCGCCAGCAGCTCTTCGACAGGGTCAGGGGCCAACGTCCTGACTTTC. This rearrangement joins TRBV5-1 to TRBJ2-6; 7 nucleotides match TRBD1. Trimming removed 3 bases from V and 4 bases from J; junction bases left unmatched: 7. Germline CDR1 SGHRS, CDR2 YFSETQ. There are 16 residues in the CDR3.

The chain joins TRBV7-2 to TRBJ1-1; D perhaps matches TRBD1 (6 bases). Germline assignment: CDR1 SGHTA and CDR2 FQGNSA. The CDR3 extends over 13 amino acids. With 5 bases removed from V and 11 bases from J, the gap between germline ends came to 18 bases. This CDR3 is CASSPVGGAHAFF. In nucleotides, the CDR3 is TGTGCCAGCAGCCCGGTCGGGGGGGCTCACGCTTTCTTT. Full variable domain (remainder filled in from reference TRBV7-2 and TRBJ1-1): GAGVSQSPSNKVTEKGKDVELRCDPISGHTALYWYRQSLGQGLEFLIYFQGNSAPDKSGLPSDRFSAERTGGSVSTLTIQRTQQEDSAVYLCASSPVGGAHAFFGQGTRLTVV.

This clonotype was picked up many times. The rearrangement links TRBV7-2 to TRBJ2-7; D might be TRBD1 (6 bases). CDR1 is SGHTA and CDR2 is FQGNSA in the germline V gene. Trimming cost V 5 bases and J 1 base, with 15 bases left between them. The CDR3 consists of 15 residues. For the CDR3, the DNA is TGTGCCAGCAGCCTCGGACAGACCCCTTCCTACGAGCAGTACGTC. As protein: CASSLGQTPSYEQYV.

As DNA, the CDR3 is TGCAGCGTTGGCTCGGCGGAAAGCTCCTACGAGCAGTACTTC. Residues: CSVGSAESSYEQYF. The gene calls are TRBV29-1 and TRBJ2-7; D is undetermined. This CDR3 comprises 14 residues. V lost 4 bases to trimming and J lost 0 bases, with 13 bases between them. From germline, CDR1 is SQVTM and CDR2 ANQGSEA.

The sample holds a few counts of this clonotype. The rearrangement links TRBV7-9 to TRBJ2-1; D is undetermined. This CDR3 spans 14 amino acids. V was shortened by 8 bases and J by 2 bases, with 13 bases between the two germline ends. The V gene's germline CDR1 is SEHNR and CDR2 FQNEAQ (reference sequence). The CDR3 sequence: CASRSGQAYNEQFF. DNA for the CDR3: TGTGCCAGCCGGTCCGGGCAGGCCTACAATGAGCAGTTCTTC.

The genes are TRBV7-2 and TRBJ2-5; D is possibly TRBD2 (5 bases). The CDR3 is 14 residues long. The V and J ends lost 1 base and 4 bases respectively, with 10 bases between them. Per the germline V gene, CDR1 is SGHTA and CDR2 is FQGNSA. CDR3 nucleotides: TGTGCCAGCAGCTTAGGGTACCGGGGAGAGACCCAGTACTTC. Translation gives CASSLGYRGETQYF.

This clonotype was seen repeatedly, ten times or more. The rearrangement uses TRBV3-1 and TRBJ2-5, with 9 bases identical to TRBD2. Unmatched junction bases numbered 8, after V lost 4 bases and J lost 2 bases. The CDR3 has 16 residues. The germline gives CDR1 LGHDT, CDR2 YNNKEL (reference sequence). In nucleotides, the CDR3 is TGTGCCAGCAGCCCGGGACTAGCCGGCAAGCAAGAGACCCAGTACTTC. This translates into CASSPGLAGKQETQYF.

This clonotype has only a few counts. This chain joins TRBV2 and TRBJ2-3, with D possibly matching TRBD2 (6 bases). This CDR3 has 13 residues. The V and J ends lost 9 bases and 4 bases respectively, with 14 bases between them. Germline V gene lookup returns CDR1 SNHLY and CDR2 FYNNEI. The CDR3: CARLAGLADTQYF. As DNA, the CDR3 is TGTGCCAGACTGGCGGGGTTGGCAGATACGCAGTATTTT.

The V call is TRBV7-3, the J call TRBJ1-1; D is possibly TRBD1 (6 bases). Germline V gives CDR1 SGHTA, CDR2 FQGTGA. The CDR3 runs to 15 residues. The V end lost 3 bases, the J end lost 1 base, and 12 bases lay between the germline ends. CDR3 loop: CASSLLTGPNTEAFF. The CDR3 DNA is TGTGCCAGCAGCTTGCTTACAGGGCCGAACACTGAAGCTTTCTTT.

This clonotype was counted between two and nine times. The J gene is TRBJ2-1, the V gene TRBV5-4; D unclear. Germline lookup yields CDR1 SGHNT and CDR2 YYREEE (reference sequence). The CDR3 runs 13 residues. With 1 base removed from V and 5 bases from J, the gap between germline ends came to 7 bases. The CDR3 nucleotides read TGTGCCAGCAGCTTGTTTCTTAACAATGAGCAGTTCTTC. Translated: CASSLFLNNEQFF.

This clonotype was seen a handful of times. The rearrangement uses TRBV18 and TRBJ2-1; 10 bases line up with TRBD1. This CDR3 comprises 16 residues. V was clipped by 2 bases and J by 6 bases; unmatched bases: 7. Germline lookup yields CDR1 KGHSH and CDR2 LQKENI. CDR3 sequence reads: CASSPGGTGVGNEQFF. In DNA form, the CDR3 reads TGTGCCAGCTCACCAGGCGGGACAGGGGTAGGCAATGAGCAGTTCTTC.

J is TRBJ1-4 and V is TRBV20-1; no clear D. CDR1 and CDR2 from the germline V gene are DFQATT and SNEGSKA (reference sequence). The CDR3 totals 13 residues. Trimming stripped 3 bases from V and 4 bases from J, with 9 bases between. CDR3 nucleotides: TGCAGTGCTAGGGTGGGCCTTAATGAAAAACTGTTTTTT. Translating gives CSARVGLNEKLFF.

The sample holds a few counts of this clonotype. A much more abundant neighbour one base away suggests this may be a read error. This chain joins TRBV12-3 or TRBV12-4 and TRBJ1-2; D not certain. With 3 bases removed from V and 8 bases from J, the gap between germline ends came to 7 bases. The CDR3 is made up of 11 amino acids. The CDR3 region has the DNA TGTGCCAGCAGTTTTGCGGGAGGCTACACCTTC. This translates into CASSFAGGYTF.

This clonotype was recorded a few times. J is TRBJ2-2 and V is TRBV9, with D uncertain. The CDR3 consists of 16 residues. Trimming left V 0 bases short and J 3 bases short, with 12 bases between. From germline, CDR1 is SGDLS and CDR2 YYNGEE. CDR3 in DNA: TGTGCCAGCAGCGTAGATGGGTACCTGGACACCGGGGAGCTGTTTTTT. Translation gives CASSVDGYLDTGELFF.